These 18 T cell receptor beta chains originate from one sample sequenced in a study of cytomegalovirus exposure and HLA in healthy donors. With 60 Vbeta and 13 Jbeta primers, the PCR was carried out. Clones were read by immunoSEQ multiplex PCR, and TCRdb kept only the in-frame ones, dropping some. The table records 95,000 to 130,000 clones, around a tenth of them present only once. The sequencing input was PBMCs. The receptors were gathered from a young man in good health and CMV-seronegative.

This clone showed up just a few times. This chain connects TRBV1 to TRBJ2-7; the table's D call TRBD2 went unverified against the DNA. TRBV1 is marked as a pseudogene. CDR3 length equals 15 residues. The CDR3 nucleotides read TGCACCAGCAGCCAAGTTTCTAGCGGATCCTACGAGCAGTACTTC. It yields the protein CTSSQVSSGSYEQYF.

Written as DNA, the CDR3 is TGTGCCAGCAGTGACCACGACAGGTTATCTGAAGCTTTCTTT. It translates to CASSDHDRLSEAFF. The gene calls are TRBV25-1 and TRBJ1-1; the D gene is possibly TRBD1 (6 bases). Trimming removed 3 bases from V and 6 bases from J, with 14 bases in between. This CDR3 has 14 residues. Germline loops: CDR1 MGHDK, CDR2 SYGVNS.

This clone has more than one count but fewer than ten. CDR3 amino acids: CASSPRAGLENNEQFF. The CDR3 region has the DNA TGTGCCAGCAGCCCACGTGCGGGACTAGAAAACAATGAGCAGTTCTTC. The chain is built from TRBV7-3 and TRBJ2-1; 8 positions match TRBD2. The germline V gene encodes CDR1 SGHTA and CDR2 FQGTGA. CDR3 size: 16 residues. V shed 5 bases, J shed 5 bases, and the junction held 11 bases outside the gene matches.

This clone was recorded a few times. The CDR3 loop is CATSRDPGGSGANVLTF. The DNA for the CDR3 is TGTGCCACCAGCAGAGATCCTGGAGGCTCTGGGGCCAACGTCCTGACTTTC. J is TRBJ2-6 and V is TRBV15; D may be TRBD2 (5 bases). Germline assignment: CDR1 LNHNV and CDR2 YYDKDF (reference sequence). The CDR3 consists of 17 residues. The V and J ends lost 0 bases and 0 bases respectively, with 9 bases between them.

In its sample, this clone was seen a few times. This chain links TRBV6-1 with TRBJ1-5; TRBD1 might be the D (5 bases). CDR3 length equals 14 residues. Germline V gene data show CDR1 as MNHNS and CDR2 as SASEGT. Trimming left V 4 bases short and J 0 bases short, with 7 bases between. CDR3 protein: CASSGQYSNQPQHF. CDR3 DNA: TGTGCCAGCAGTGGACAGTATAGCAATCAGCCCCAGCATTTT.

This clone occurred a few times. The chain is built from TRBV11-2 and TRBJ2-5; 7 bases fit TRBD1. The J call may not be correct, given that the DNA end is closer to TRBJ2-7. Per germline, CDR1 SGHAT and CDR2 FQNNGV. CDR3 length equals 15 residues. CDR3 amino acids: CASSRGQFASYEQYF. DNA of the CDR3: TGTGCCAGCAGCCGGGGACAGTTCGCCTCCTACGAGCAGTACTTC.

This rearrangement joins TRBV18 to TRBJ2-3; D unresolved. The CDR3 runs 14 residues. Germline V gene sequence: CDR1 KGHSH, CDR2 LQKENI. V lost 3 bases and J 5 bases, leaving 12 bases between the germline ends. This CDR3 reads CASSPSSDLDTQYF. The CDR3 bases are TGTGCCAGCTCACCGTCCAGCGATTTAGATACGCAGTATTTT.

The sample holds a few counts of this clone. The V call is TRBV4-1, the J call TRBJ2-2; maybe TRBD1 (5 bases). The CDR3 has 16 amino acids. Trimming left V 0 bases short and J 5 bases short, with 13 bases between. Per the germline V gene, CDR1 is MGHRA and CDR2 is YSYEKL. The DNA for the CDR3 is TGCGCCAGCAGCCAAGATGCAGGGTGGGGAACCGGGGAGCTGTTTTTT. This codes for CASSQDAGWGTGELFF.

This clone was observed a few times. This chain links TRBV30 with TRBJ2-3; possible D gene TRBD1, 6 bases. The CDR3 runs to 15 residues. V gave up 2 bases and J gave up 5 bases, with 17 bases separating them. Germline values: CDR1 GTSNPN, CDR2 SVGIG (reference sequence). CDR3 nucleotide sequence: TGTGCCTGGAGTTATGGACAGTCGGCTCTAGATACGCAGTATTTT. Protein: CAWSYGQSALDTQYF.

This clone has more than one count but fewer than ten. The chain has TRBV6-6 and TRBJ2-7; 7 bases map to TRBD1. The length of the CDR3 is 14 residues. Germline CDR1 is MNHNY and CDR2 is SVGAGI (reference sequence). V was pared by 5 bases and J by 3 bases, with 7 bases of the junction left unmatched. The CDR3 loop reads CASSAPGQSYEQYF. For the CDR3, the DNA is TGTGCCAGCAGTGCACCGGGACAGAGCTACGAGCAGTACTTC.

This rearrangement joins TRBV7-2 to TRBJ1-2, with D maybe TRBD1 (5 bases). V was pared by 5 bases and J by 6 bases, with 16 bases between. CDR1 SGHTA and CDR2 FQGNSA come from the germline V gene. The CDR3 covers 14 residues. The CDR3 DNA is TGTGCCAGCAGCCCATGGACGGGGGATGATGGCTACACCTTC. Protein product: CASSPWTGDDGYTF.

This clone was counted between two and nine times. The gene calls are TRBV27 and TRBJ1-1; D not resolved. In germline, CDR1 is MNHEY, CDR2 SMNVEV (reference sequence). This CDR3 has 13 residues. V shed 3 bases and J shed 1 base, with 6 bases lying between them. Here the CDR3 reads CASSFPGNTEAFF. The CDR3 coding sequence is TGTGCCAGCAGTTTTCCGGGGAACACTGAAGCTTTCTTT.

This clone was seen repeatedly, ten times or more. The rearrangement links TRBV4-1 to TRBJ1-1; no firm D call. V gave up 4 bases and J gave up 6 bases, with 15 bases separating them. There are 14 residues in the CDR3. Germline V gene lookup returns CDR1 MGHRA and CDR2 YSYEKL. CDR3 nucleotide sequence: TGCGCCAGCAGCCGAGCCCGGCTGGGAGCTGAAGCTTTCTTT. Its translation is CASSRARLGAEAFF.

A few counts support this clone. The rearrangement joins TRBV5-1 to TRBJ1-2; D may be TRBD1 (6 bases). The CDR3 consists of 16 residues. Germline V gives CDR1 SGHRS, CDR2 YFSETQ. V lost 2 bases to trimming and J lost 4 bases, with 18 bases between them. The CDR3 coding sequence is TGCGCCAGCAGCTTTGTGGGGGCTAGGGGCCGCTATGGCTACACCTTC. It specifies CASSFVGARGRYGYTF.

Here the CDR3 reads CASSLVGGGNTIYF. CDR3 DNA sequence: TGCGCCAGCAGCTTGGTAGGGGGCGGAAACACCATATATTTT. The chain joins TRBV5-1 to TRBJ1-3; 7 bases are shared with TRBD1. This CDR3 contains 14 residues. V lost 0 bases to trimming and J lost 4 bases; unmatched junction nucleotides: 1. The V gene's germline CDR1 is SGHRS and CDR2 YFSETQ.

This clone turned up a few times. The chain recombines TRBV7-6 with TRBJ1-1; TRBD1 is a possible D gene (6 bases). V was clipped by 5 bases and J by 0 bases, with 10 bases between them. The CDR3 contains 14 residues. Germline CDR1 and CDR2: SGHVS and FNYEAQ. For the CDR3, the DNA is TGTGCCAGCAGCACCGGACAGATGAACACTGAAGCTTTCTTT. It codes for CASSTGQMNTEAFF.

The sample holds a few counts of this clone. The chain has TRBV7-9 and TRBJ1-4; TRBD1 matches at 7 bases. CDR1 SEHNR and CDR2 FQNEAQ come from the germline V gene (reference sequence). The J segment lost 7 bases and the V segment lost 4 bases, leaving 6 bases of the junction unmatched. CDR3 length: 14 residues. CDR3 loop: CASSSSGTAEKLFF. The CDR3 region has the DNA TGTGCCAGCAGCTCTTCCGGGACAGCTGAAAAACTGTTTTTT.

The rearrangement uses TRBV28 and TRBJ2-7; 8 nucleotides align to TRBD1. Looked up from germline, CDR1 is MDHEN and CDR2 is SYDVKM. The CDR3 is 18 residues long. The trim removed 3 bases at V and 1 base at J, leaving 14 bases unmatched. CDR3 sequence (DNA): TGTGCCAGCAGTTTTCGCCACGGAGGACAGGGCCTTTCCTACGAGCAGTACTTC. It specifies CASSFRHGGQGLSYEQYF.